The 29 T cell receptor beta chains below come from one sample, sequenced in a study of tissue T cells after allogeneic stem cell transplantation. Clones were sequenced by immunoSEQ multiplex PCR, and TCRdb holds only the in-frame ones, with some missing. The data hold nearly 50,000 clones, with nearly 75% observed a single time. Sequencing input: sorted cells pooled from one or two spleens. Receptors were obtained from a pool of C57BL/6 mice in good health.

Note on this clone: Genes and germline are mouse. From the germline J gene comes the end of the CDR3, since the read stops 1 residue before it. The chain employs TRBV13-2 and TRBJ2-5; TRBD2 matches 9 bases. This CDR3 has 14 amino acids. Germline V gene data show CDR1 as NNHNN and CDR2 as SYGAGS (reference sequence). J gave up 2 bases and V 5 bases, and 3 bases lay outside the gene matches. Partial CDR3 DNA: TGTGCCAGCGGGGGGACTGGGAGCCAAGACACCCAGTAC. Protein sequence: CASGGTGSQDTQY. The entire CDR3 is CASGGTGSQDTQYF.

This clone is a singleton in its sample. The genes and germline here are from mouse. The observed sequence ends 1 residue before the CDR3 terminus, with the missing tail filled in from the germline J gene. This chain connects TRBV1 to TRBJ2-5; no definite D call. Germline-derived CDR1 and CDR2 are NSQYPW and LRSPGD (reference sequence). The CDR3 spans 15 residues. Trimming cost V 0 bases and J 0 bases, with 7 bases left between them. The part of the CDR3 DNA that was read is TGCACCTGCAGTGCAGAAAAGTTTAACCAAGACACCCAGTAC. Residues: CTCSAEKFNQDTQY. The whole CDR3 protein is CTCSAEKFNQDTQYF.

This clone has only a few counts. Genes and germline are mouse. The sequenced fragment ends 1 residue before the CDR3 boundary, so the rest is inferred from the germline J gene. The chain couples TRBV19 to TRBJ2-1; 8 bases are a match to TRBD1. The germline V gene has CDR1 FNHDT and CDR2 SITEND (reference sequence). Germline trimming cut 2 bases from V and 8 bases from J; bases unmatched to any gene: 6. The length of the CDR3 is 14 residues. The CDR3 bases that were read are TGTGCCAGCAGTATCCAGGGGGCGCAGTCTGAGCAGTTC. Translated: CASSIQGAQSEQF. The complete CDR3 reads CASSIQGAQSEQFF.

Worth noting for this clone: These gene names are mouse names. The read falls 1 residue short of the CDR3 end, and the missing part is taken from the germline J gene. The chain is built from TRBV3 and TRBJ2-5; 8 nucleotides match TRBD2. With 5 bases clipped from V and 2 bases from J, the junction kept 3 bases outside the gene matches. This CDR3 has 14 amino acids. CDR1 is SNHLY, CDR2 FYNGKV, per germline (reference sequence). CDR3 DNA, as far as it was read: TGTGCCAGCAGCCTCACTGGGGGCCAAGACACCCAGTAC. The encoded protein is CASSLTGGQDTQY. The CDR3, in full, reads CASSLTGGQDTQYF.

About this clone: The germline and genes are mouse ones. The CDR3 extends 1 residue past the end of the read, so its final part is completed from the germline J gene. V usage is TRBV3 and J usage is TRBJ1-4; perhaps TRBD1 as D (6 bases). V lost 5 bases and J lost 1, with 11 bases in between. CDR3 length equals 15 residues. The V gene's germline CDR1 is SNHLY and CDR2 FYNGKV (reference sequence). CDR3 DNA (partial): TGTGCCAGCAGCCTCGGGACAAATTCCAACGAAAGATTATTT. It codes for CASSLGTNSNERLF. The whole CDR3 protein reads CASSLGTNSNERLFF.

Details on this clone: Gene names refer to mouse genes. The CDR3 end lies 1 residue beyond the end of the read and is filled in from the germline J gene. The gene calls are TRBV12-1 and TRBJ2-1; 12 nucleotides align to TRBD2. Germline trimming cut 2 bases from V and 0 bases from J; bases unmatched to any gene: 1. This CDR3 spans 16 amino acids. Germline CDR1 reads SGHSN; CDR2 reads HYEKVE. The CDR3 sequence: CASSRDWGDNYAEQFF. CDR3 bases read: TGTGCCAGCTCTCGGGACTGGGGGGATAACTATGCTGAGCAGTTC. Together with reference TRBV12-1 and TRBJ2-1, the CDR3 gives the full variable domain: DSGVVQSPRHIIKEKGGRSVLTCIPISGHSNVVWYQQTLGKELKFLIQHYEKVERDKGFLPSRFSVQQFDDYHSEMNMSALELEDSAMYFCASSRDWGDNYAEQFFGPGTRLTVL.

As concerns this clone: Gene names denote mouse genes. The sequenced fragment ends 1 residue before the CDR3 boundary, so the rest is inferred from the germline J gene. This rearrangement joins TRBV13-2 to TRBJ1-1, with no clear D. CDR3 size: 12 residues. Germline assignment: CDR1 NNHNN and CDR2 SYGAGS (reference sequence). Trimming left V 1 base short and J 5 bases short, with 6 bases between. The CDR3 here is CASGDPRTEVFF. Partial CDR3 DNA: TGTGCCAGCGGTGATCCCCGGACAGAAGTCTTC.

Comments on this clone: Gene names are the mouse ones. The read finishes 1 residue shy of the CDR3 end, and the germline J gene is used to complete it. The gene calls are TRBV3 and TRBJ2-1, with 11 bases matching TRBD2. The CDR3 has 16 residues. CDR1 and CDR2 from the germline V gene are SNHLY and FYNGKV (reference sequence). The ends lost 4 bases at V and 0 bases at J; junction bases unmatched: 2. The CDR3 sequence: CASSSGLGVNYAEQFF. The CDR3 bases that were read are TGTGCCAGCAGCTCGGGACTGGGGGTTAACTATGCTGAGCAGTTC.

As regards this clone: The genes are named according to mouse. With the read ending 1 residue before the CDR3 end, the germline J gene is used to fill in that end. This rearrangement joins TRBV12-2 to TRBJ2-5; D gene ambiguous. Between the trimmed V and J ends, which lost 0 bases and 0 bases, there was a span of 6 bases. CDR1 and CDR2 from the germline V gene are SGHLS and HYDKME. The CDR3 runs 14 residues. The part of the CDR3 DNA that was read is TGTGCCAGCTCTCTCGGGTTAAACCAAGACACCCAGTAC. It yields the protein CASSLGLNQDTQY. The full CDR3 protein reads CASSLGLNQDTQYF. The whole variable domain, filled in from reference TRBV12-2 and TRBJ2-5, reads NSGVVQSPRYIIKGKGERSILKCIPISGHLSVAWYQQTQGQELKFFIQHYDKMERDKGNLPSRFSVQQFDDYHSEMNMSALELEDSAVYFCASSLGLNQDTQYFGPGTRLLVL.

This clone was detected only a few times. Germline and genes: mouse. The read terminates 1 residue before the CDR3 end, so the remaining end is supplied by the germline J gene. The chain joins TRBV26 to TRBJ1-3; D might be TRBD1 (5 bases). V gave up 3 bases and J gave up 0 bases, with 6 bases separating them. Germline assignment: CDR1 KGHPV and CDR2 FQNQEV (reference sequence). CDR3 length equals 14 residues. The CDR3 reads CASSLQVSGNTLYF. The covered CDR3 bases are TGTGCCAGCAGTCTACAGGTTTCTGGAAATACGCTCTAT.

A word on this clone: Germline and genes here are mouse. The CDR3: CAWSSGLANTGQLYF. The CDR3 DNA, read in part, is TGTGCCTGGAGTAGTGGGCTTGCAAACACCGGGCAGCTCTAC. The chain carries TRBV31 and TRBJ2-2; the D is unclear. The sequence runs out 1 residue before the end of the CDR3; the remainder is reconstructed from the germline J gene. The CDR3 totals 15 residues. Germline-derived CDR1 and CDR2 are GKSSPN and SITVG. Between the trimmed V and J ends, which lost 2 bases and 0 bases, there was a span of 10 bases.

About this clone: The listed genes are named as in mouse. Sequencing ends 1 residue short of the CDR3 end; the germline J gene provides the rest. This chain uses TRBV5 with TRBJ1-6, with D uncertain. TRBJ1-6 is sorted into the ORF group, with uncertain function. CDR1 and CDR2 from the germline V gene are LGHNA and YNLKQL (reference sequence). V lost 1 base, J lost 5 bases, and 9 bases lay in between. This CDR3 region has 15 residues. The CDR3 DNA, read in part, is TGTGCCAGCAGCCAAGTGGGGTCCCATAATTCGCCCCTCTAC. Translation gives CASSQVGSHNSPLY. The full CDR3 protein is CASSQVGSHNSPLYF.

This clone came up once. Gene labels here are mouse ones. The observed sequence ends 1 residue before the CDR3 terminus, with the missing tail filled in from the germline J gene. Within the sample, other DNA sequences also encode this same CDR3. This chain connects TRBV4 to TRBJ1-2; 7 nucleotides line up with TRBD1. CDR3 size: 13 residues. Trimming cost V 4 bases and J 2 bases; bases outside gene matches: 1. The germline gives CDR1 LGHDT, CDR2 YNNKQL (reference sequence). The CDR3 DNA, read in part, is TGTGCCAGCAGCTTACAGGGGAACTCCGACTACACC. It encodes CASSLQGNSDYT. The full CDR3 is CASSLQGNSDYTF. The full variable domain, in which reference TRBV4 and TRBJ1-2 provide the parts outside the CDR3, is ETAVFQTPNYHVTQVGNEVSFNCKQTLGHDTMYWYKQDSKKLLKIMFSYNNKQLIVNETVPRRFSPQSSDKAHLNLRIKSVEPEDSAVYLCASSLQGNSDYTFGSGTRLLVI.

On this clone: Genes and germline are mouse. The CDR3 goes on 1 residue after the read ends, and that part is filled in from the germline J gene. The sample contains more than one DNA sequence encoding this CDR3. The rearrangement joins TRBV13-2 to TRBJ2-7, with TRBD2 matching over 9 bases. CDR3 length: 13 amino acids. V lost 5 bases and J lost 1; bases outside the gene matches: 1. CDR1 is NNHNN and CDR2 is SYGAGS in the germline V gene (reference sequence). The part of the CDR3 DNA that was read is TGTGCCAGCGGGGGACTGGGATCCTATGAACAGTAC. This sequence encodes CASGGLGSYEQY. The complete CDR3 reads CASGGLGSYEQYF.

On this clone: The germline and genes are mouse ones. The missing CDR3 end, 1 residue past where the read stops, is filled in from the germline J gene. The V call is TRBV1, the J call TRBJ1-4, with 10 positions matching TRBD1. The V segment lost 1 base and the J segment 3 bases; nucleotides outside the gene matches: 5. This CDR3 spans 17 amino acids. The germline V gene encodes CDR1 NSQYPW and CDR2 LRSPGD (reference sequence). The sequenced CDR3 bases are TGCACCTGCAGTGCAGGTGGGGGACAGGGGACCAACGAAAGATTATTT. Its protein product is CTCSAGGGQGTNERLF. The entire CDR3 protein is CTCSAGGGQGTNERLFF.

About this clone: Genes and germline are mouse. The sequence runs out 1 residue before the end of the CDR3; the remainder is reconstructed from the germline J gene. The chain employs TRBV16 and TRBJ2-7; the match to TRBD2 covers 11 bases. V trimming: 1 base; J trimming: 3 bases; junction bases outside the gene matches: 2. The CDR3 is 15 residues long. Germline V gene data show CDR1 as SGHSA and CDR2 as FRNQAP. CDR3 sequence reads: CASSLAGLGDYEQYF. CDR3 bases read: TGTGCAAGCAGCTTAGCGGGACTGGGGGACTATGAACAGTAC.

As regards this clone: Mouse gene names apply. With the read ending 1 residue before the CDR3 end, the germline J gene is used to fill in that end. The rearrangement links TRBV13-3 to TRBJ1-5; the D gene is possibly TRBD1 (6 bases). The germline V and J ends were trimmed by 5 bases and 0 bases, with 6 bases remaining between them. This CDR3 is 13 amino acids long. CDR1 is NNHDY, CDR2 SYVADS, per germline. CDR3 DNA (partial): TGTGCCAGCAGGACAGGTAACAACCAGGCTCCGCTT. It codes for CASRTGNNQAPL. The whole CDR3 sequence is CASRTGNNQAPLF.

This clone was seen a few times. The genes are named according to mouse. The CDR3 end lies 1 residue beyond the end of the read and is filled in from the germline J gene. This sequence joins TRBV3 and TRBJ2-5; D tentatively reads TRBD1 or TRBD2 (5 bases each). The CDR3 is made up of 14 amino acids. V lost 1 base, J lost 2 bases, and 7 bases lay in between. Per the germline V gene, CDR1 is SNHLY and CDR2 is FYNGKV (reference sequence). The CDR3 bases that were read are TGTGCCAGCAGCTTAGATGGGGCCCAAGACACCCAGTAC. Amino acid sequence: CASSLDGAQDTQY. The whole CDR3 is CASSLDGAQDTQYF.

This clone is a singleton in its sample. The genes and germline here are from mouse. The CDR3 end falls 1 residue outside the read, so it is completed with the germline J gene. The V gene is TRBV23, the J gene TRBJ2-5; the table's D gene call, TRBD1, was not cross checked with the DNA. The CDR3 totals 14 residues. CDR1 is KGHTA and CDR2 is FQNQQP in the germline V gene. This chain's CDR3 is CSSSQSGQGDTQYF. The sequenced CDR3 bases are TGCTCCAGCAGTCAATCGGGACAGGGAGACACCCAGTAC.

Comment on this clone: The gene symbols are mouse symbols. The read halts 1 residue ahead of the CDR3 end, with the missing end drawn from the germline J gene. The gene calls are TRBV26 and TRBJ2-3; TRBD1 matches 10 bases. The CDR3 runs to 14 residues. The trim removed 6 bases at V and 3 bases at J, leaving 3 bases unmatched. From germline, CDR1 is KGHPV and CDR2 FQNQEV (reference sequence). The sequenced part of the CDR3 DNA is TGTGCCAGCAGCTGGGGACAGGGGGCAGAAACGCTGTAT. It codes for CASSWGQGAETLY. The full CDR3 protein is CASSWGQGAETLYF. Looking up the rest from reference TRBV26 and TRBJ2-3 gives the full variable domain: NSKVIQTPRYLVKGQGQKAKMRCIPEKGHPVVFWYQQNKNNEFKFLINFQNQEVLQQIDMTEKRFSAECPSNSPCSLEIQSSEAGDSALYLCASSWGQGAETLYFGSGTRLTVL.

This clone has just a few counts. Gene names are the mouse ones. The read ends 1 residue early relative to the CDR3; the germline J gene fills the gap. The chain carries TRBV16 and TRBJ2-7; 7 bases fit TRBD2. The length of the CDR3 is 13 residues. Germline-derived CDR1 and CDR2 are SGHSA and FRNQAP. With 1 base clipped from V and 6 bases from J, the junction kept 3 bases outside the gene matches. The CDR3 protein is CASSLALGREQYF. The CDR3 DNA, read in part, is TGTGCAAGCAGCTTAGCACTGGGGCGTGAACAGTAC.

Remarks on this clone: Gene names and germline match the mouse. The read falls 1 residue short of the CDR3 end, and the missing part is taken from the germline J gene. V usage is TRBV19 and J usage is TRBJ2-4; 8 positions agree with TRBD2. Germline lookup yields CDR1 FNHDT and CDR2 SITEND (reference sequence). J lost 4 bases, V lost 5 bases, and 3 bases had no gene match. This CDR3 has 13 amino acids. Partial CDR3 DNA: TGTGCCAGCAGCGGACTGGGCGAAAACACCTTGTAC. It encodes CASSGLGENTLY. The whole CDR3 reads CASSGLGENTLYF.

Only a few counts were recorded for this clone. Gene and germline names: mouse. The DNA ends 1 residue before the CDR3 does, and the rest of the CDR3 is filled in from the germline J gene. This rearrangement joins TRBV19 to TRBJ2-5; 9 nucleotides line up with TRBD1. Germline values: CDR1 FNHDT, CDR2 SITEND (reference sequence). V shed 0 bases, J shed 5 bases, and the junction held 4 bases outside the gene matches. The CDR3 contains 15 residues. CDR3 region: CASSIAGTGRDTQYF. The DNA read from the CDR3 is TGTGCCAGCAGTATAGCCGGGACAGGGAGAGACACCCAGTAC.

In its sample, this clone was seen once. Gene names and germline refer to mouse. Read data end 1 residue before the CDR3 end; the end is taken from the germline J gene. The chain uses TRBV13-3 and TRBJ2-4, with 9 positions matching TRBD2. CDR3 length: 15 amino acids. V trimming: 2 bases; J trimming: 0 bases; junction bases outside the gene matches: 1. Looked up from germline, CDR1 is NNHDY and CDR2 is SYVADS. CDR3 protein: CASSETGGSQNTLYF. The CDR3 bases that were read are TGTGCCAGCAGTGAGACTGGGGGTAGTCAAAACACCTTGTAC. Full variable domain (missing parts from reference TRBV13-3 and TRBJ2-4): EAAVTQSPRSKVAVTGGKVTLSCHQTNNHDYMYWYRQDTGHGLRLIHYSYVADSTEKGDIPDGYKASRPSQENFSLILELASLSQTAVYFCASSETGGSQNTLYFGAGTRLSVL.

In its sample, this clone was seen a few times. Here the gene names and germline are mouse. The CDR3 region is CASSGTVSGNTLYF. CDR3 DNA (partial): TGTGCAAGCAGCGGGACAGTTTCTGGAAATACGCTCTAT. The chain carries TRBV16 and TRBJ1-3; 7 bases line up with TRBD1. Read data end 1 residue before the CDR3 end; the end is taken from the germline J gene. This CDR3 has 14 residues. The ends lost 5 bases at V and 0 bases at J; junction bases unmatched: 1. The germline V gene has CDR1 SGHSA and CDR2 FRNQAP.

A note on this clone: The genes are named according to mouse. The observed sequence ends 1 residue before the CDR3 terminus, with the missing tail filled in from the germline J gene. The V gene is TRBV13-2, the J gene TRBJ1-1; 10 bases match TRBD1. The CDR3 is 15 residues long. Germline V gene data show CDR1 as NNHNN and CDR2 as SYGAGS (reference sequence). Trimming at V came to 2 bases and at J to 3 bases, leaving 4 bases not matched to a gene. Incomplete CDR3 DNA: TGTGCCAGCGGTGAGACAGGGGGCAGGGACACAGAAGTCTTC. It translates to CASGETGGRDTEVF. The whole CDR3 sequence reads CASGETGGRDTEVFF.

About this clone: The gene names given are mouse names. The CDR3 loop reads CASSTKGGDQDTQYF. Incomplete CDR3 DNA: TGTGCCAGCAGCACAAAGGGGGGGGACCAAGACACCCAGTAC. The chain uses TRBV4 and TRBJ2-5; a possible D gene is TRBD2 (7 bases). With the read ending 1 residue before the CDR3 end, the germline J gene is used to fill in that end. Per germline, CDR1 LGHDT and CDR2 YNNKQL (reference sequence). The V gene lost 5 bases and the J gene lost 1 base, with 13 bases spanning the gap. CDR3 length equals 15 residues.

On this clone itself: Genes and germline are mouse. The CDR3 is CASSLEGNTEVFF. The DNA read from the CDR3 is TGTGCCAGCAGTCTTGAGGGGAACACAGAAGTCTTC. The J gene is TRBJ1-1, the V gene TRBV26; D is ambiguous. The read is 1 residue too short to cover the CDR3 end, so that end is filled in from the germline J gene. V lost 3 bases and J 1 base, leaving 6 bases between the germline ends. CDR1 KGHPV and CDR2 FQNQEV come from the germline V gene (reference sequence). The CDR3 is made up of 13 amino acids.

This clone was recorded a few times. Gene names are the mouse ones. The read gets to within 1 residue of the CDR3 end, and the germline J gene fills in the rest. The chain is built from TRBV13-2 and TRBJ2-7; D unclear. The CDR3 extends over 13 amino acids. Germline V CDR1 and CDR2: NNHNN, SYGAGS (reference sequence). Trimming stripped 2 bases from V and 4 bases from J, with 10 bases between. The CDR3 DNA, read in part, is TGTGCCAGCGGTGAATTGGTTATTTATGAACAGTAC. Translated: CASGELVIYEQY. The full CDR3 is CASGELVIYEQYF.